Each of the 30 T cell receptor beta chains below was sequenced from the same sample in a study of shared clonotypes between healthy human individuals. The naive CD8 subset, CD45RO-negative cells positively selected for CCR7, excluded terminally differentiated effector memory CD45RA+ cells. This table comes from immunoSEQ multiplex PCR, and its TCRdb copy is limited to in-frame clones, with some not included. The repertoire holds around 1.9 million clones, with approximately 94% as singletons. The sample was naive CD8+ T cells from PBMCs. The receptors come from a man between 18 and 29 years old in good health. Some clones in this sample may be carry-over from other donors' samples.

The table lists this clone with a few counts. Other DNA sequences in this sample translate to the same CDR3. The chain has TRBV25-1 and TRBJ2-7, with no clear D. The CDR3 spans 11 residues. Germline values: CDR1 MGHDK, CDR2 SYGVNS. Trimming took 0 bases from V and 3 from J, leaving 0 bases between them. The DNA of the CDR3 is TGTGCCAGCAGTGAATACTACGAGCAGTACTTC. This encodes CASSEYYEQYF.

V and J are TRBV27 and TRBJ2-2; D is uncertain. V lost 2 bases and J 8 bases, leaving 12 bases between the germline ends. The CDR3 has 14 residues. Per germline, CDR1 MNHEY and CDR2 SMNVEV (reference sequence). The CDR3 DNA is TGTGCCAGCAGTTTAATGGCACTGTCGGGGGAGCTGTTTTTT. Encoded protein: CASSLMALSGELFF.

A note on this clone: Other DNA sequences of this sample code for an identical CDR3. The gene calls are TRBV9 and TRBJ2-3; D may be TRBD1 or TRBD2 (5 bases each). The CDR3 extends over 15 amino acids. Germline loops: CDR1 SGDLS, CDR2 YYNGEE. V lost 2 bases to trimming and J lost 0 bases, with 10 bases between them. The CDR3 sequence: CASSVGTVSTDTQYF. Written as DNA, the CDR3 is TGTGCCAGCAGCGTGGGGACGGTTAGCACAGATACGCAGTATTTT.

V gene TRBV4-1 combines with J gene TRBJ1-4, with unresolved D. The CDR3 has 16 amino acids. Germline lookup yields CDR1 MGHRA and CDR2 YSYEKL. V was cut by 0 bases and J by 7 bases, with 15 bases left in between. CDR3 nucleotide sequence: TGCGCCAGCAGCCAAGATCGAGGTGGTGAGGGTGAAAAACTGTTTTTT. This codes for CASSQDRGGEGEKLFF.

The CDR3 here is CASSLAGSGSYEQYF. The CDR3 bases are TGTGCCAGCAGCCTTGCTGGTAGCGGGAGCTACGAGCAGTACTTC. This sequence joins TRBV11-3 and TRBJ2-7; the match to TRBD2 covers 9 bases. Germline V gene data show CDR1 as SGHNT and CDR2 as YENEEA. The CDR3 contains 15 residues. With 5 bases clipped from V and 3 bases from J, the junction kept 8 bases outside the gene matches.

CDR3 in DNA: TGTGCCAGCAGCCCCTTCCCCGGTCAGACCCAGTACTTC. Protein product: CASSPFPGQTQYF. The V gene is TRBV11-2, the J gene TRBJ2-5; D is ambiguous. CDR1 is SGHAT and CDR2 is FQNNGV in the germline V gene. The CDR3 sequence is 13 residues long. Trimming cost V 5 bases and J 6 bases, with 13 bases left between them.

The V call is TRBV21-1, the J call TRBJ2-3; the table's D call of TRBD1 was not tested on the DNA. TRBV21-1 is given as a pseudogene. There are 15 residues in the CDR3. CDR3 nucleotide sequence: TGTGCCAGCAGCGGGCGGGACAGGGGCACAGATACGCAGTATTTT. Protein sequence: CASSGRDRGTDTQYF.

V is TRBV5-1 and J is TRBJ2-3; D possibly corresponds to TRBD2 (5 bases). The CDR3 extends over 16 amino acids. Trimming shortened V by 4 bases and J by 2 bases, and 17 bases separated the two germline ends. Germline V CDR1 and CDR2: SGHRS, YFSETQ. This chain's CDR3 is CASSPREGIATDTQYF. The CDR3 DNA sequence: TGCGCCAGCAGCCCCCGAGAGGGTATCGCCACAGATACGCAGTATTTT.

This clone appeared once. The J gene is TRBJ2-7, the V gene TRBV14; D is unresolved. The CDR3 covers 12 residues. Trimming took off 0 bases at V and 2 bases at J, with 2 bases between the two ends. Germline CDR1 and CDR2: SGHDN and FVKESK. CDR3 nucleotide sequence: TGTGCCAGCAGCCAAGAGACCTACGAGCAGTACTTC. This translates into CASSQETYEQYF.

The genes are TRBV7-2 and TRBJ2-2; 8 bases fit TRBD1. Germline V gene lookup returns CDR1 SGHTA and CDR2 FQGNSA. The CDR3 spans 15 residues. V lost 5 bases to trimming and J lost 3 bases; unmatched junction nucleotides: 5. CDR3 nucleotides: TGTGCCAGCAGCAACCGGGACAGGCACACCGGGGAGCTGTTTTTT. Translating gives CASSNRDRHTGELFF.

V gene TRBV4-1 combines with J gene TRBJ2-5; D remains ambiguous. CDR1 is MGHRA, CDR2 YSYEKL, per germline. The CDR3 length is 11 residues. V was trimmed by 1 base and J by 10 bases, leaving 7 bases between them. The CDR3 sequence is CASSQGGVQYF. The CDR3 nucleotides read TGCGCCAGCAGCCAAGGCGGAGTCCAGTACTTC.

Regarding this clone: The sample has other DNA sequences that encode this CDR3 too. This chain connects TRBV30 to TRBJ2-7; no definite D call. Germline V lookup: CDR1 GTSNPN, CDR2 SVGIG (reference sequence). Trimming removed 1 base at V and 1 base at J, with 2 bases between. This CDR3 comprises 11 residues. CDR3 region: CAWSGSYEQYF. The CDR3 region has the DNA TGTGCCTGGAGTGGTTCCTACGAGCAGTACTTC.

The chain joins TRBV11-2 to TRBJ2-1; possible D gene TRBD2, 6 bases. This CDR3 comprises 14 residues. CDR1 is SGHAT and CDR2 is FQNNGV in the germline V gene. Trimming removed 0 bases from V and 7 bases from J, with 10 bases in between. The CDR3 loop reads CASSLEGLINEQFF. DNA for the CDR3: TGTGCCAGCAGCTTAGAGGGACTTATAAATGAGCAGTTCTTC.

The chain employs TRBV7-8 and TRBJ1-5; D gene unclear. V lost 5 bases and J lost 7, with 15 bases in between. This CDR3 has 14 residues. Per germline, CDR1 SGHVS and CDR2 FQNEAQ. The CDR3 reads CASSPDGVAQPQHF. CDR3 DNA: TGTGCCAGCAGCCCCGACGGGGTGGCCCAGCCCCAGCATTTT.

The rearrangement uses TRBV19 and TRBJ1-1, with TRBD1 as a possible D gene (5 bases). Germline assignment: CDR1 LNHDA and CDR2 SQIVND (reference sequence). The CDR3 consists of 13 residues. With 5 bases removed from V and 4 bases from J, the gap between germline ends came to 11 bases. CDR3 in DNA: TGTGCCAGTAGTCCCGACAGAAGCACTGAAGCTTTCTTT. It translates to CASSPDRSTEAFF.

This chain links TRBV13 with TRBJ2-1; D may correspond to TRBD1 or TRBD2 (5 bases each). CDR1 is PRHDT and CDR2 is FYEKMQ in the germline V gene (reference sequence). There are 15 residues in the CDR3. V was shortened by 5 bases and J by 6 bases, with 17 bases between the two germline ends. CDR3 in DNA: TGTGCCAGCAGCCTCTGGACTCGGCAGGGCAATGAGCAGTTCTTC. Its translation is CASSLWTRQGNEQFF.

This clone has a handful of counts. Other DNA sequences in this specimen translate into the identical CDR3. The V and J genes are TRBV2 and TRBJ2-1, with D hard to call. Germline values: CDR1 SNHLY, CDR2 FYNNEI. V lost 1 base to trimming and J lost 4 bases, with 2 bases between them. This CDR3 contains 12 residues. This chain's CDR3 is CASSEGYNEQFF. The DNA of the CDR3 is TGTGCCAGCAGTGAAGGGTACAATGAGCAGTTCTTC.

The chain has TRBV5-6 and TRBJ1-1; no reliable D call. Germline V gene data show CDR1 as SGHDT and CDR2 as YYEEEE. Trimming took 1 base from V and 7 from J, leaving 11 bases between them. The CDR3 has 13 residues. CDR3 region: CASSLKRGREAFF. For the CDR3, the DNA is TGTGCCAGCAGCTTGAAACGCGGTCGTGAAGCTTTCTTT.

The chain carries TRBV7-9 and TRBJ2-3, with TRBD2 identical over 8 bases. The CDR3 runs to 17 residues. V was clipped by 5 bases and J by 2 bases; unmatched bases: 12. The germline V gene encodes CDR1 SEHNR and CDR2 FQNEAQ (reference sequence). This CDR3 is CASSPGGVERFTDTQYF. The CDR3 bases are TGTGCCAGCAGCCCCGGGGGGGTGGAGAGGTTCACAGATACGCAGTATTTT. Full variable domain (rest looked up from reference TRBV7-9 and TRBJ2-3): DTGVSQNPRHKITKRGQNVTFRCDPISEHNRLYWYRQTLGQGPEFLTYFQNEAQLEKSRLLSDRFSAERPKGSFSTLEIQRTEQGDSAMYLCASSPGGVERFTDTQYFGPGTRLTVL.

Comment on this clone: This sample includes further DNA sequences coding for the same CDR3. This sequence joins TRBV19 and TRBJ1-5; the D is unclear. The length of the CDR3 is 10 residues. From germline, CDR1 is LNHDA and CDR2 SQIVND (reference sequence). V lost 3 bases and J 7 bases, leaving 1 base between the germline ends. As DNA, the CDR3 is TGTGCCAGTAGTATCCAGCCCCAGCATTTT. Translating gives CASSIQPQHF. The full variable domain, rest sourced from reference TRBV19 and TRBJ1-5, is DGGITQSPKYLFRKEGQNVTLSCEQNLNHDAMYWYRQDPGQGLRLIYYSQIVNDFQKGDIAEGYSVSREKKESFPLTVTSAQKNPTAFYLCASSIQPQHFGDGTRLSIL.

The chain carries TRBV28 and TRBJ2-7, with 8 bases lining up with TRBD2. The CDR3 covers 15 residues. J lost 2 bases, V lost 4 bases, and 7 bases had no gene match. The V gene's germline CDR1 is MDHEN and CDR2 SYDVKM. CDR3 residues: CASSSPGLETYEQYF. The CDR3 nucleotides are TGTGCCAGCAGTTCCCCGGGACTAGAAACCTACGAGCAGTACTTC.

The V gene is TRBV7-9, the J gene TRBJ1-2, with D unclear. The CDR3 covers 14 residues. V lost 5 bases to trimming and J lost 4 bases, with 14 bases between them. Germline loops: CDR1 SEHNR, CDR2 FQNEAQ (reference sequence). The DNA for the CDR3 is TGTGCCAGCAGCCCCCGGGTGGAGGTCTATGGCTACACCTTC. Encoded protein: CASSPRVEVYGYTF.

The chain links TRBV7-9 to TRBJ1-3; D ambiguous. Germline assignment: CDR1 SEHNR and CDR2 FQNEAQ (reference sequence). V lost 3 bases, J lost 0 bases, and 9 bases lay in between. The CDR3 length is 15 residues. The CDR3 nucleotides read TGTGCCAGCAGCTTTGCCTTAATCTCTGGAAACACCATATATTTT. Encoded protein: CASSFALISGNTIYF.

The chain is built from TRBV21-1 and TRBJ2-5; the table's D gene call, TRBD1, was not cross checked with the DNA. TRBV21-1 is designated a pseudogene. The CDR3 is 14 residues long. The CDR3 sequence: CASGTTGVEETQYF. The CDR3 nucleotides read TGTGCCAGCGGAACAACAGGGGTAGAAGAGACCCAGTACTTC.

This clone has just a few counts. The CDR3 region is CASRRTRDQPQHF. CDR3 sequence (DNA): TGTGCCAGCAGACGGACAAGGGATCAGCCCCAGCATTTT. The chain recombines TRBV28 with TRBJ1-5; D might be TRBD1 (5 bases). Germline lookup yields CDR1 MDHEN and CDR2 SYDVKM. Between the trimmed V and J ends, which lost 6 bases and 5 bases, there was a span of 11 bases. The length of the CDR3 is 13 residues.

This clone came up once. The chain employs TRBV9 and TRBJ2-7; 9 bases fit TRBD2. The V and J ends lost 2 bases and 2 bases, in that order; junction bases with no gene match: 5. Germline V gene data show CDR1 as SGDLS and CDR2 as YYNGEE. The CDR3 is 15 residues long. The CDR3 is CASSVSAGGAYEQYF. The CDR3 DNA reads as TGTGCCAGCAGCGTCTCCGCGGGAGGGGCCTACGAGCAGTACTTC.

This sequence joins TRBV10-3 and TRBJ2-1; 14 bases agree with TRBD2. The V segment lost 10 bases and the J segment 4 bases; nucleotides outside the gene matches: 12. The germline V gene encodes CDR1 ENHRY and CDR2 SYGVKD. The CDR3 is 17 residues long. CDR3 loop: CATLSTSGRDLYNEQFF. CDR3 coding DNA: TGTGCCACCCTGTCGACTAGCGGGAGGGACCTATACAATGAGCAGTTCTTC.

The gene calls are TRBV11-1 and TRBJ2-7; 8 bases map to TRBD2. The ends lost 4 bases at V and 3 bases at J; junction bases unmatched: 5. CDR1 is SGHAT, CDR2 FQDESV, per germline (reference sequence). The CDR3 sequence is 14 residues long. The CDR3 DNA is TGTGCCAGCAGCTCACTAGCGGAGATCTACGAGCAGTACTTC. This sequence encodes CASSSLAEIYEQYF.

This clone was seen a single time. The V gene is TRBV2, the J gene TRBJ2-7; 9 nucleotides agree with TRBD2. This CDR3 region has 14 residues. Per the germline V gene, CDR1 is SNHLY and CDR2 is FYNNEI. V trimming: 6 bases; J trimming: 3 bases; junction bases outside the gene matches: 6. CDR3 loop: CASRGGLAFYEQYF. The CDR3 DNA reads TGTGCCAGCAGGGGGGGACTAGCTTTCTACGAGCAGTACTTC.

As for this clone: Compared with germline, one end of the junction differs, possibly owing to a read error. The CDR3 region has the DNA TGTGCCAGCAGCCTAGAAACAGATACGCAGTATTTT. It translates to CASSLETDTQYF. V usage is TRBV11-2 and J usage is TRBJ2-3, with D unresolved. The CDR3 loop spans 12 amino acids. Per germline, CDR1 SGHAT and CDR2 FQNNGV.